This T cell receptor beta chain stems from a study of long-term antiretroviral therapy in people with HIV. The overall study: Initial samples were collected about a decade before the 2015 immediate-ART recommendation.

As regards this clone: Its target is unknown.

Everyone in the study who had HIV was treated in the United States. CDR1 is SGHTA and CDR2 is FQGNSA in the germline V gene. V lost 1 base and J 4 bases, leaving 10 bases between the germline ends. The CDR3 runs 14 residues. Study-wide results and limits: Controls exceeded HIV repertoires in CDR3 length range. The study found that diversity rose after ART but stayed below transplant donor controls.

An immunoSEQ assay, version v3.0, was performed at survey level. Method: immunoSEQ multiplex PCR; TCRdb's copy keeps in-frame clones and lacks some. The table lists roughly 15,000 clones, about 89% of them singletons, with 13% in the top ten. This sequence joins TRBV7-2 and TRBJ1-2, with a tentative D call TRBD1 (5 bases). Sequences were derived from unsorted PBMCs, sampled 0.6 years after starting antiretroviral therapy. This receptor was taken from a woman between 40 and 55 years old with HIV. CDR3 DNA sequence: TGTGCCAGCAGCTTAGACAGGAACGTCTATGGCTACACCTTC. Encoded protein: CASSLDRNVYGYTF.